This TCR beta chain was sequenced for a study of tumor and adjacent non-tumor tissue in lung cancer. Three rounds of nested PCR, following a modified ARM-PCR protocol, produced the TCRbeta library. MiXCR, run by TCRdb on the multiplex PCR reads, gives a single entry per CDR3 protein. The table records more than 35,000 distinct CDR3 sequences, more than 60% of them present only once. There are 15 residues in the CDR3. Germline loops: CDR1 MNHEY, CDR2 SVGAGI. No cell sorting was done before RNA was extracted from the tissue. The normal lung tissue was taken more than 3 cm from the tumor edge. Chemotherapy-naive patients with new lung cancer underwent thoracic surgery in China, August–November 2014. Findings of the study overall: Normal lung showed higher cumulative top 100 clone frequency than tumor.

The table lists this clonotype with many counts. Its antigen is not known. Mismatch with germline at one junction end may stem from a read error. The chain has TRBV6-5 and TRBJ2-1, with 7 bases aligning to TRBD2. The material sequenced was distant non-tumor lung tissue. The sequence was obtained from a woman in her 40s with non-small cell lung cancer. In DNA, the CDR3 is TGTGCCAGCAGCTCGCGGGGGTACTCCCACAATGAGCAGTTCTTC. This sequence encodes CASSSRGYSHNEQFF.